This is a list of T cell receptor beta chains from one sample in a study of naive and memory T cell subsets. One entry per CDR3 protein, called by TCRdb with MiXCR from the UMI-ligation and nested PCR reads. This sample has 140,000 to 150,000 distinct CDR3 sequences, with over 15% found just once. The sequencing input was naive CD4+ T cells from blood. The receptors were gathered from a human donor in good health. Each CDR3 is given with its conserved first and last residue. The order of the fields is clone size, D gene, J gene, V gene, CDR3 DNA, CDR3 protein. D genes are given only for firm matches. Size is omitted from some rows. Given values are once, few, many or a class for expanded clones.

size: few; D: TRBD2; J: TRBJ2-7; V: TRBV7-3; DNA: TGTGCCAGCAGCATACTAGCGGGAGTAACCTACGAGCAGTACTTC; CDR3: CASSILAGVTYEQYF
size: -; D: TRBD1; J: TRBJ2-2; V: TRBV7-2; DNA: TGTGCCAGCAGCTTGGGGACAGGGGCCGGGGAGCTGTTTTTT; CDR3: CASSLGTGAGELFF
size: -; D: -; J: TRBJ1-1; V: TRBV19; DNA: TGTGCCAGTAGTATTTTACAGGGAGTTTTTCCTGAAGCTTTCTTT; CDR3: CASSILQGVFPEAFF
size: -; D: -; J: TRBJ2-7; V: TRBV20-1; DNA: TGCAGTGCTAGAGGGTCGCTCTCTACCTTGGAGCAGTACTTC; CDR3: CSARGSLSTLEQYF
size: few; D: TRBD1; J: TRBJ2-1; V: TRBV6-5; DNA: TGTGCCAGCAGCCGGACAGGAGTCAATGAGCAGTTCTTC; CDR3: CASSRTGVNEQFF
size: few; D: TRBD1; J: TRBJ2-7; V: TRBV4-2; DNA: TGTGCCAGCAGCCCGGGACAGGGACACTACGAGCAGTACTTC; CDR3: CASSPGQGHYEQYF
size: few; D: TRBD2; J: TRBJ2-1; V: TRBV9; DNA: TGTGCCAGCAGCGTAGGCCTATTAGCGGGCTACAATGAGCAGTTCTTC; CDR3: CASSVGLLAGYNEQFF
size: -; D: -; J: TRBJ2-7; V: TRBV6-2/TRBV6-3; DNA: TGTGCCAGCACCGGATATCGAGAGCAGTACTTC; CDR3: CASTGYREQYF
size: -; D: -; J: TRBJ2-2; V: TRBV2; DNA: TGTGCCAGCAGTGCCATCAACACCGGGGAGCTGTTTTTT; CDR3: CASSAINTGELFF
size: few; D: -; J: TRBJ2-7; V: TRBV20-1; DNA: TGCAGTGCTACAGGGGCCTACGAGCAGTACTTC; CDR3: CSATGAYEQYF
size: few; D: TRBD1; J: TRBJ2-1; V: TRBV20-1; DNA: TGCAGTGCTATTGAACAGGGGGCAATCAATGAGCAGTTCTTC; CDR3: CSAIEQGAINEQFF
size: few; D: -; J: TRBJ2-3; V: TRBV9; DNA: TGTGCCAGCAGCATCGAGAGCACAGATACGCAGTATTTT; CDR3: CASSIESTDTQYF
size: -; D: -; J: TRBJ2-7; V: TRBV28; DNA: TGTGCCAGCAGTTCCATTTGGGCCGGGACCCACACCCCCTACGAGCAGTACTTC; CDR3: CASSSIWAGTHTPYEQYF
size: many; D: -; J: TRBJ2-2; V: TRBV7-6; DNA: TGTGCCACCGCTGGGGGGAAGAACACCGGGGAGCTGTTTTTT; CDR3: CATAGGKNTGELFF
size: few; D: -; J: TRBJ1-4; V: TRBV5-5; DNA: TGTGCCAGCAGCTTGGGGACAGAGGCTAATGAAAAACTGTTTTTT; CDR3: CASSLGTEANEKLFF
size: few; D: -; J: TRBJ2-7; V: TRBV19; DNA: TGTGCCAGTAGCCCCCGCGCAGGGACCGAGCAGTACTTC; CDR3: CASSPRAGTEQYF
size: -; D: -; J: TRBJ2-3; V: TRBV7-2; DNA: TGTGCCAGCAGCTTAGCGGGAGTCGTAGATACGCAGTATTTT; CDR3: CASSLAGVVDTQYF
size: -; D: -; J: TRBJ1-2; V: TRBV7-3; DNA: TGTGCCAGCAGCTTAGACGGGGATGGAAGCTATGGCTACACCTTC; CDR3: CASSLDGDGSYGYTF
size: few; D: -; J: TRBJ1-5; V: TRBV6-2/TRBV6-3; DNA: TGTGCCAGCAGTTTCACGGTGGATCAGCCCCAGCATTTT; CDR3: CASSFTVDQPQHF
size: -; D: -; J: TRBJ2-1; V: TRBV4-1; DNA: TGCGCCAGCAGCCAAGATCGGACTCCTTACAATGAGCAGTTCTTC; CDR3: CASSQDRTPYNEQFF
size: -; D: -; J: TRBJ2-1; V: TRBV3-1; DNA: TGTGCCAGCAGCCGGGGAGGAGGGGATGAGCAGTTCTTC; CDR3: CASSRGGGDEQFF
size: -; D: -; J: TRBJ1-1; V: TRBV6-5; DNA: TGTGCCAGCAGGATCCGGGGCGAAGCTTTCTTT; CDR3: CASRIRGEAFF
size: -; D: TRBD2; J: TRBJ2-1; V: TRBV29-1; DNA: TGCAGCCCCCGGGGACTAGCGGGAGGAGGGGGGAGCTCCTACAATGAGCAGTTCTTC; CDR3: CSPRGLAGGGGSSYNEQFF
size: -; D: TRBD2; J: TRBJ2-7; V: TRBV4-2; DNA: TGTGCCAGCAGCCAGGCACTAGCGGGAGTCTACGAGCAGTACTTC; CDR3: CASSQALAGVYEQYF
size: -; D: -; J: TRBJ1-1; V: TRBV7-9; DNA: TGTGCCAGCAGCCAGGTCGTACGGGCTGAAGCTTTCTTT; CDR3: CASSQVVRAEAFF
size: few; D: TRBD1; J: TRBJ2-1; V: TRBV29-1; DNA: TGCAGCGTTGCAGGGGGCCCGAGCTCCTACAATGAGCAGTTCTTC; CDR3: CSVAGGPSSYNEQFF
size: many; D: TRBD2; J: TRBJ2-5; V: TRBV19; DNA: TGTGCCAGTAGTATATTCGCGCCCCATTTTAGCGGGGAGGAGACCCAGTACTTC; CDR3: CASSIFAPHFSGEETQYF
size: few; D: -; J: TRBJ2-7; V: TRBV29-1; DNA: TGCAGCGTTGAAGATCCACTCGCCTACGAGCAGTACTTC; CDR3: CSVEDPLAYEQYF
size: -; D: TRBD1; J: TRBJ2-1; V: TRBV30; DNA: TGTGCCTGGAGTGCGGGACAGAGCTCCTACAATGAGCAGTTCTTC; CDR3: CAWSAGQSSYNEQFF
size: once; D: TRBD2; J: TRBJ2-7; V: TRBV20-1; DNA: TGCAGTGCTAGAAACACCCGGACTAGCGGGAACTCCGAGCAGTACTTC; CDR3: CSARNTRTSGNSEQYF
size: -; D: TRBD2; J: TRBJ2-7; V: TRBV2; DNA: TGTGCCACACGACGAATAGCGGGAGGGCCCTACGAGCAGTACTTC; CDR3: CATRRIAGGPYEQYF
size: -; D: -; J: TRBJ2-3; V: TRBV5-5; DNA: TGTGCCAGCAGCTCGCGTGCTAGCACAGATACGCAGTATTTT; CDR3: CASSSRASTDTQYF
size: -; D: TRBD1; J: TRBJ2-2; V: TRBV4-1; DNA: TGCGCCAGCAGCCAAGGACAGGGAATATACACCGGGGAGCTGTTTTTT; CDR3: CASSQGQGIYTGELFF
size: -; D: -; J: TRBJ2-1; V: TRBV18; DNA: TGTGCCAGCTCACCCCAGGGGTTTTATGAGCAGTTCTTC; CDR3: CASSPQGFYEQFF
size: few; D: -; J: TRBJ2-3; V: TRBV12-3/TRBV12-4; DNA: TGTGCCAGCAAGGCCCGCGCAGATACGCAGTATTTT; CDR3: CASKARADTQYF
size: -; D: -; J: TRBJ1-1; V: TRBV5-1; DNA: TGCGCCAGCAGCTGGCGACCGATGAACACTGAAGCTTTCTTT; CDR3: CASSWRPMNTEAFF
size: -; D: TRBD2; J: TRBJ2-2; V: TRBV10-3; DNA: TGTGCCATCAGTGAGTCCCCGAACGCGGGAGGGGGCACCGGGGAGCTGTTTTTT; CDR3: CAISESPNAGGGTGELFF
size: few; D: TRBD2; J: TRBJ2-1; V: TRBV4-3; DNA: TGCGCCAGCAGCCAGATTACTAGCGGGAGAGGTAATGAGCAGTTCTTC; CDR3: CASSQITSGRGNEQFF
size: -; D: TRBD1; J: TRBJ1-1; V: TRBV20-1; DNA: TGCAGTGCACCCGACAGGGCGGAGAACACTGAAGCTTTCTTT; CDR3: CSAPDRAENTEAFF
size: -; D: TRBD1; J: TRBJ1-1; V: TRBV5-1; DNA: TGCGCCAGCAGCACCGACAGGGGGTACACTGAAGCTTTCTTT; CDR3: CASSTDRGYTEAFF
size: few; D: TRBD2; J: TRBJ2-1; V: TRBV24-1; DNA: TGTGCCACCAGTGAGCGGGGACTAGCGGGAGAGCAGTTCTTC; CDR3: CATSERGLAGEQFF
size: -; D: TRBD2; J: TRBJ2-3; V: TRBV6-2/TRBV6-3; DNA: TGTGCCAGCCGAGGGAGGGCCGTAGATACGCAGTATTTT; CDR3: CASRGRAVDTQYF
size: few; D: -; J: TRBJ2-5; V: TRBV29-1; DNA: TGCAGCGTGCGACCTGGGGGATTCCAAGAGACCCAGTACTTC; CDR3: CSVRPGGFQETQYF
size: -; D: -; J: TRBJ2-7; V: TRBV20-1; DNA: TGCAGTGCTAGATCCGGACGGACCTACGAGCAGTACTTC; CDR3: CSARSGRTYEQYF
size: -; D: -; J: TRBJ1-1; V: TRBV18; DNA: TGTGCCAGCTCACCAGCAGCCATGAACACTGAAGCTTTCTTT; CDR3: CASSPAAMNTEAFF
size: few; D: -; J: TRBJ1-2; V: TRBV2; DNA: TGTGCCAGCAGTGAAGACCAGGGGTATGGCTACACCTTC; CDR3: CASSEDQGYGYTF
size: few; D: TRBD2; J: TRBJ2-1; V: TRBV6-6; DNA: TGTGCCAGCAGCCCCGGGACTAACCAAAGGTACAATGAGCAGTTCTTC; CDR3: CASSPGTNQRYNEQFF
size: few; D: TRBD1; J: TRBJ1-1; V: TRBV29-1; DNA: TGCAGCGGGGGACAGGGGGTTCACACTGAAGCTTTCTTT; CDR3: CSGGQGVHTEAFF
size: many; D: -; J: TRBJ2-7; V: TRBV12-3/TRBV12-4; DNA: TGTGCCAGCAGTTTGGCCGGGGGGCCTGTCGAGCAGTACTTC; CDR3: CASSLAGGPVEQYF
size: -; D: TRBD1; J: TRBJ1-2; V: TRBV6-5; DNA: TGTGCCAGCAGTCGACAGGGGACAACCTATGGCTACACCTTC; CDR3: CASSRQGTTYGYTF